This T cell receptor beta chain was recovered during a study of spatial heterogeneity in lung cancer. On the study more broadly: Detection consistently captured more beta-chain sequences than alpha-chain sequences. Findings and caveats of the study: Blood showed ubiquitous tumor TCRs more often at resection than at routine follow-up.

With 0 bases clipped from V and 0 bases from J, the junction kept 4 bases outside the gene matches. Germline CDR1 reads DFQATT; CDR2 reads SNEGSKA (reference sequence). This CDR3 has 15 residues. The time point here: blood at routine non-recurrence follow-up after resection. Tumor, nontumor lung or frozen PBMC supplied whole RNA that was sequenced unsorted. In TCRdb, the 5' RACE reads were re-called with MiXCR into one record per CDR3 protein. In the table there are roughly 120,000 distinct CDR3 sequences, 12% of which are singletons. This clonotype was observed a handful of times. Its antigen is unidentified.

The receptor's source is a male donor with early-stage non-small cell lung cancer. The genes are TRBV20-1 and TRBJ2-7; 8 bases fit TRBD2. Material: PBMCs, obtained at follow-up. The CDR3 DNA is TGCAGTGCTAGAGATGCCGGGACTAGCTCCTACGAGCAGTACTTC. Protein: CSARDAGTSSYEQYF.